Each of the 25 T cell receptor beta chains below was sequenced from the same sample in a study of shared clonotypes between healthy human individuals. The table came from immunoSEQ multiplex PCR; TCRdb's copy has only in-frame clones and leaves some out. Here the sample spans about 2 million clones, over 85% being singletons. Sequencing input: naive CD4+ T cells sorted from blood. Subset here: CD45RA+ positively selected. Receptors originate from a man younger than 35 in good health.

Comment on this clone: A much larger clone is a single base away; this may be a read error. Other DNA sequences of this sample code for an identical CDR3. The V and J genes are TRBV7-9 and TRBJ2-7; no firm D call. CDR1 SEHNR and CDR2 FQNEAQ come from the germline V gene (reference sequence). The CDR3 is 12 amino acids. The ends were cut back, 1 base at V and 2 bases at J, with 3 bases in the middle. The CDR3 is CASSLEAYEQYF. CDR3 bases: TGTGCCAGCAGCTTAGAGGCCTACGAGCAGTACTTC.

V and J are TRBV5-1 and TRBJ1-2, with D uncertain. Per the germline V gene, CDR1 is SGHRS and CDR2 is YFSETQ. V was trimmed by 4 bases and J by 2 bases, leaving 15 bases between them. CDR3 length equals 15 residues. The CDR3 loop reads CASSPNSDLNYGYTF. In DNA form, the CDR3 reads TGCGCCAGCAGCCCGAATAGTGACCTAAACTATGGCTACACCTTC.

The chain has TRBV6-5 and TRBJ1-2; D is undetermined. Germline lookup yields CDR1 MNHEY and CDR2 SVGAGI. Deletions cut 0 bases from V and 4 bases from J, with 12 bases between. The CDR3 consists of 15 residues. Here the CDR3 reads CASSYSSSGSYGYTF. The CDR3 DNA is TGTGCCAGCAGTTACTCATCCAGCGGAAGCTATGGCTACACCTTC.

This chain's CDR3 is CACHSSAEKLFF. For the CDR3, the DNA is TGTGCTTGTCACTCAAGTGCTGAAAAACTGTTTTTT. The chain employs TRBV30 and TRBJ1-4, with D unclear. The germline CDR1 and CDR2 sequences are GTSNPN and SVGIG (reference sequence). This CDR3 region has 12 residues.

This sequence joins TRBV6-4 and TRBJ1-2, with TRBD1 identical over 7 bases. Germline assignment: CDR1 MRHNA and CDR2 SNTAGT. The CDR3 consists of 12 residues. Trimming cost V 7 bases and J 7 bases; bases outside gene matches: 6. CDR3: CASIRRGPGYTF. CDR3 coding DNA: TGTGCCAGCATCAGGAGGGGGCCTGGCTACACCTTC.

About this clone: This could be a read error, since a much larger clone is one nucleotide away. This chain uses TRBV7-6 with TRBJ2-7; D gene unclear. CDR1 SGHVS and CDR2 FNYEAQ come from the germline V gene. The V and J ends lost 5 bases and 0 bases respectively, with 2 bases between them. The CDR3 contains 11 residues. CDR3 nucleotides: TGTGCCAGCAGCACCTCCTACGAGCAGTACTTC. Translated, it gives CASSTSYEQYF.

The CDR3 DNA sequence: TGTGCCTGGAGCGCAGGGGGTTCTGTCGCCATATATTTT. Encoded protein: CAWSAGGSVAIYF. The chain couples TRBV30 to TRBJ1-3; TRBD1 agrees at 7 bases. J lost 11 bases, V lost 3 bases, and 10 bases had no gene match. This CDR3 is 13 amino acids long. Germline V gives CDR1 GTSNPN, CDR2 SVGIG (reference sequence).

The table lists this clone with a count of one. This sample also contains other DNA sequences that code for the same CDR3. V is TRBV5-1 and J is TRBJ2-7, with D unclear. Germline CDR1 is SGHRS and CDR2 is YFSETQ. V lost 0 bases, J lost 2 bases, and 9 bases lay in between. The CDR3 loop spans 14 amino acids. The CDR3 DNA sequence: TGCGCCAGCAGCTTGGAGGCAGCAGCCTACGAGCAGTACTTC. Translated, it gives CASSLEAAAYEQYF.

This clone was picked up one time. V usage is TRBV19 and J usage is TRBJ1-5, with D perhaps matching TRBD1 (5 bases). V lost 7 bases, J lost 5 bases, and 21 bases lay in between. This CDR3 is 16 amino acids long. Germline V gives CDR1 LNHDA, CDR2 SQIVND (reference sequence). The CDR3 bases are TGTGCCAGTACCGAGACCGGGGCAGGAATTGATCAGCCCCAGCATTTT. Its translation is CASTETGAGIDQPQHF.

The chain has TRBV7-8 and TRBJ1-6; D is uncertain. The CDR3 length is 14 residues. Germline V CDR1 and CDR2: SGHVS, FQNEAQ. The ends were cut back, 1 base at V and 9 bases at J, with 10 bases in the middle. DNA for the CDR3: TGTGCCAGCAGCTTAGTACGGGCGGCTTCACCCCTCCACTTT. Translating it yields CASSLVRAASPLHF. Complete variable domain (other parts from reference TRBV7-8 and TRBJ1-6): GAGVSQSPRYKVAKRGQDVALRCDPISGHVSLFWYQQALGQGPEFLTYFQNEAQLDKSGLPSDRFFAERPEGSVSTLKIQRTQQEDSAVYLCASSLVRAASPLHFGNGTRLTVT.

The chain links TRBV19 to TRBJ2-2, with 9 nucleotides matching TRBD1. V gave up 5 bases and J gave up 1 base; unmatched junction bases: 11. CDR3 length: 18 residues. Per the germline V gene, CDR1 is LNHDA and CDR2 is SQIVND (reference sequence). CDR3 loop: CASSSPTGGGRNTGELFF. The CDR3 nucleotides are TGTGCCAGTAGTTCACCCACAGGGGGCGGGAGGAACACCGGGGAGCTGTTTTTT. The complete variable domain, with remaining parts taken from reference TRBV19 and TRBJ2-2, reads DGGITQSPKYLFRKEGQNVTLSCEQNLNHDAMYWYRQDPGQGLRLIYYSQIVNDFQKGDIAEGYSVSREKKESFPLTVTSAQKNPTAFYLCASSSPTGGGRNTGELFFGEGSRLTVL.

The chain couples TRBV5-8 to TRBJ2-5; D unclear. Trimming took off 7 bases at V and 1 base at J, with 14 bases between the two ends. CDR3 size: 14 residues. CDR1 and CDR2 (germline): SGHTS, YDEGEE. CDR3 amino acids: CASARKLSQETQYF. CDR3 DNA: TGTGCCAGCGCCCGGAAACTGAGCCAAGAGACCCAGTACTTC.

This sequence joins TRBV25-1 and TRBJ1-2, with 11 bases aligning to TRBD1. V lost 5 bases to trimming and J lost 8 bases; unmatched junction nucleotides: 7. Germline V gene data show CDR1 as MGHDK and CDR2 as SYGVNS. The CDR3 consists of 14 residues. The CDR3 here is CASSPGQGVGGYTF. CDR3 bases: TGTGCCAGCAGTCCGGGACAGGGGGTCGGGGGCTACACCTTC.

The chain carries TRBV6-5 and TRBJ1-1, with 8 bases lining up with TRBD1. Trimming removed 6 bases from V and 8 bases from J; junction bases left unmatched: 5. Germline values: CDR1 MNHEY, CDR2 SVGAGI. The CDR3 consists of 12 residues. DNA of the CDR3: TGTGCCAGCAGCCGGACAGGGTTCGAAGCTTTCTTT. Translated, it gives CASSRTGFEAFF.

The chain combines TRBV29-1 with TRBJ2-5; D gene ambiguous. The CDR3 is made up of 12 amino acids. From germline, CDR1 is SQVTM and CDR2 ANQGSEA. Trimming pared 3 bases from V and 3 bases from J, leaving 8 bases between. For the CDR3, the DNA is TGCAGCGTTGATTACAGTAAAGAGACCCAGTACTTC. Its protein product is CSVDYSKETQYF. Combining the CDR3 with reference TRBV29-1 and TRBJ2-5 gives the whole variable domain SAVISQKPSRDICQRGTSLTIQCQVDSQVTMMFWYRQQPGQSLTLIATANQGSEATYESGFVIDKFPISRPNLTFSTLTVSNMSPEDSSIYLCSVDYSKETQYFGPGTRLLVL.

This chain uses TRBV19 with TRBJ2-3, with 8 bases fitting TRBD1. Germline V gives CDR1 LNHDA, CDR2 SQIVND (reference sequence). Trimming cost V 3 bases and J 4 bases; bases outside gene matches: 6. The CDR3 has 15 residues. This CDR3 is CASSISRGPPDTQYF. CDR3 sequence (DNA): TGTGCCAGTAGTATTTCCAGGGGGCCCCCAGATACGCAGTATTTT.

This clone has a count of ten or more. Other DNA sequences of this sample code for an identical CDR3. The genes are TRBV5-1 and TRBJ2-5; 9 bases map to TRBD1. The germline V gene encodes CDR1 SGHRS and CDR2 YFSETQ. This CDR3 is built from 15 residues. V dropped 0 bases and J dropped 2; count of bases not matched to a gene: 2. The CDR3 DNA reads as TGCGCCAGCAGCTTGGGGGACAGGGATCAAGAGACCCAGTACTTC. Encoded protein: CASSLGDRDQETQYF.

CDR3 DNA sequence: TGTGCCAGCAGATCACAGGGGATCATGAACACTGAAGCTTTCTTT. Protein sequence: CASRSQGIMNTEAFF. J is TRBJ1-1 and V is TRBV6-1; 7 nucleotides line up with TRBD1. V lost 6 bases and J lost 0; bases outside the gene matches: 7. Per the germline V gene, CDR1 is MNHNS and CDR2 is SASEGT. This CDR3 spans 15 amino acids.

This clone has a count of ten or more. The sample carries other DNA sequences with the same CDR3. This sequence joins TRBV5-4 and TRBJ1-5; D is undetermined. Germline CDR1 and CDR2: SGHNT and YYREEE (reference sequence). The CDR3 is made up of 15 amino acids. Deletions cut 2 bases from V and 4 bases from J, with 13 bases between. The CDR3 DNA reads as TGTGCCAGCAGCTTAATCGTCGTCCGGAATCAGCCCCAGCATTTT. Residues: CASSLIVVRNQPQHF.

This chain links TRBV4-1 with TRBJ2-3; D gene unclear. V lost 0 bases and J 4 bases, leaving 8 bases between the germline ends. The CDR3 sequence is 14 residues long. Germline loops: CDR1 MGHRA, CDR2 YSYEKL. The CDR3 coding sequence is TGCGCCAGCAGCCAAGAGTGGGCCGCAGATACGCAGTATTTT. Its translation: CASSQEWAADTQYF.

The CDR3 DNA is TGTGCCAGCAGCGTAGAAGTAGGAACAGGGAACACCGGGGAGCTGTTTTTT. Translated, it gives CASSVEVGTGNTGELFF. V and J are TRBV9 and TRBJ2-2, with D maybe TRBD1 (5 bases). Trimming left V 0 bases short and J 1 base short, with 13 bases between. This CDR3 has 17 residues. CDR1 is SGDLS, CDR2 YYNGEE, per germline.

This clone has only one observation. Being one base from a much bigger clone, this may be a read error. This chain joins TRBV2 and TRBJ1-1; 8 bases are shared with TRBD1. V dropped 6 bases and J dropped 1; count of bases not matched to a gene: 4. Germline V lookup: CDR1 SNHLY, CDR2 FYNNEI. CDR3 size: 14 residues. The CDR3 reads CASSSTGANTEAFF. As DNA, the CDR3 is TGTGCCAGCAGCTCGACAGGGGCGAACACTGAAGCTTTCTTT.

The genes are TRBV30 and TRBJ2-5; 7 bases fit TRBD2. The CDR3 length is 13 residues. Per germline, CDR1 GTSNPN and CDR2 SVGIG (reference sequence). With 3 bases clipped from V and 4 bases from J, the junction kept 5 bases outside the gene matches. DNA for the CDR3: TGTGCCTGGAGCTTGGGGGAGGGAGAGACCCAGTACTTC. This encodes CAWSLGEGETQYF.

The J gene is TRBJ1-5, the V gene TRBV7-6; no definite D call. Germline lookup yields CDR1 SGHVS and CDR2 FNYEAQ. V was cut by 5 bases and J by 0 bases, with 26 bases left in between. The CDR3 covers 20 residues. The CDR3 loop is CASSHSDGSMTVYSNQPQHF. Written as DNA, the CDR3 is TGTGCCAGCAGCCACTCGGACGGATCAATGACTGTATATAGCAATCAGCCCCAGCATTTT.

On this clone: Mismatch with germline at one junction end may stem from a read error. J is TRBJ1-2 and V is TRBV14; 7 bases align to TRBD1. CDR1 is SGHDN, CDR2 FVKESK, per germline. The length of the CDR3 is 14 residues. The CDR3 protein is CASSKDTGANGYTF. The DNA of the CDR3 is TGTGCCAGCAGCAAAGACACAGGGGCTAACGGCTACACCTTC.